The following is a T cell receptor beta chain sequence with its context. The antigen remains unidentified. A clone one base away is much larger, so this may be a read error. Germline V lookup: CDR1 DFQATT, CDR2 SNEGSKA (reference sequence). The CDR3 is made up of 13 amino acids. The sample is drawn from a study of T-cell reconstitution after alpha-beta-depleted transplantation in children. Study-wide findings and caveats: Among T cells one year after transplant, newly produced cells accounted for most counts and diversity. The high TCRbeta diversity at day 60 in some patients came from surviving recipient T cells and thymic progenitors. Reportedly, alpha-beta T cells present about two months post-transplant originated from several hundred expanded clones of graft origin.

The authors prepared the TCRbeta library with unique molecular identifiers. TCRdb re-derived calls from the PCR reads in MiXCR, one entry per CDR3 protein. This repertoire shows over 200,000 distinct CDR3 sequences, about a tenth found once; its top ten account for roughly 27%. V gene TRBV20-1 combines with J gene TRBJ1-4; D remains ambiguous. The TCR sequence derives from a child under two years old with acute myeloid leukemia, due to receive a stem cell transplant. The sequencing here drew on PBMCs, taken before TCRalphabeta/CD19-depleted stem cell transplant. The CDR3 reads CSARDRVQEKLVF. The CDR3 nucleotides are TGCAGTGCTAGAGATAGGGTGCAAGAAAAACTGGTTTTT.